This TCR beta chain is drawn from a study of neurological immune-mediated disorders. This clonotype came up many times. Germline V gene lookup returns CDR1 SGHKS and CDR2 YYEKEE (reference sequence). The CDR3 is made up of 14 amino acids. Deletions cut 0 bases from V and 4 bases from J, with 10 bases between. This sample's time point: longitudinal time-point 1 (baseline). Using its own MiXCR run on the 5' RACE reads, TCRdb lists one record per CDR3 protein. The repertoire holds 60,000 to 90,000 distinct CDR3 sequences, with 10% to 13% as singletons. This sequence was found in a man under 40 in good health. The gene calls are TRBV5-5 and TRBJ1-1; tentative D call: TRBD1 (6 bases). What was sequenced was PBMCs. The CDR3 DNA sequence: TGTGCCAGCAGCTTGGGGGGGGCTCTCACTGAAGCTTTCTTT. Encoded protein: CASSLGGALTEAFF.